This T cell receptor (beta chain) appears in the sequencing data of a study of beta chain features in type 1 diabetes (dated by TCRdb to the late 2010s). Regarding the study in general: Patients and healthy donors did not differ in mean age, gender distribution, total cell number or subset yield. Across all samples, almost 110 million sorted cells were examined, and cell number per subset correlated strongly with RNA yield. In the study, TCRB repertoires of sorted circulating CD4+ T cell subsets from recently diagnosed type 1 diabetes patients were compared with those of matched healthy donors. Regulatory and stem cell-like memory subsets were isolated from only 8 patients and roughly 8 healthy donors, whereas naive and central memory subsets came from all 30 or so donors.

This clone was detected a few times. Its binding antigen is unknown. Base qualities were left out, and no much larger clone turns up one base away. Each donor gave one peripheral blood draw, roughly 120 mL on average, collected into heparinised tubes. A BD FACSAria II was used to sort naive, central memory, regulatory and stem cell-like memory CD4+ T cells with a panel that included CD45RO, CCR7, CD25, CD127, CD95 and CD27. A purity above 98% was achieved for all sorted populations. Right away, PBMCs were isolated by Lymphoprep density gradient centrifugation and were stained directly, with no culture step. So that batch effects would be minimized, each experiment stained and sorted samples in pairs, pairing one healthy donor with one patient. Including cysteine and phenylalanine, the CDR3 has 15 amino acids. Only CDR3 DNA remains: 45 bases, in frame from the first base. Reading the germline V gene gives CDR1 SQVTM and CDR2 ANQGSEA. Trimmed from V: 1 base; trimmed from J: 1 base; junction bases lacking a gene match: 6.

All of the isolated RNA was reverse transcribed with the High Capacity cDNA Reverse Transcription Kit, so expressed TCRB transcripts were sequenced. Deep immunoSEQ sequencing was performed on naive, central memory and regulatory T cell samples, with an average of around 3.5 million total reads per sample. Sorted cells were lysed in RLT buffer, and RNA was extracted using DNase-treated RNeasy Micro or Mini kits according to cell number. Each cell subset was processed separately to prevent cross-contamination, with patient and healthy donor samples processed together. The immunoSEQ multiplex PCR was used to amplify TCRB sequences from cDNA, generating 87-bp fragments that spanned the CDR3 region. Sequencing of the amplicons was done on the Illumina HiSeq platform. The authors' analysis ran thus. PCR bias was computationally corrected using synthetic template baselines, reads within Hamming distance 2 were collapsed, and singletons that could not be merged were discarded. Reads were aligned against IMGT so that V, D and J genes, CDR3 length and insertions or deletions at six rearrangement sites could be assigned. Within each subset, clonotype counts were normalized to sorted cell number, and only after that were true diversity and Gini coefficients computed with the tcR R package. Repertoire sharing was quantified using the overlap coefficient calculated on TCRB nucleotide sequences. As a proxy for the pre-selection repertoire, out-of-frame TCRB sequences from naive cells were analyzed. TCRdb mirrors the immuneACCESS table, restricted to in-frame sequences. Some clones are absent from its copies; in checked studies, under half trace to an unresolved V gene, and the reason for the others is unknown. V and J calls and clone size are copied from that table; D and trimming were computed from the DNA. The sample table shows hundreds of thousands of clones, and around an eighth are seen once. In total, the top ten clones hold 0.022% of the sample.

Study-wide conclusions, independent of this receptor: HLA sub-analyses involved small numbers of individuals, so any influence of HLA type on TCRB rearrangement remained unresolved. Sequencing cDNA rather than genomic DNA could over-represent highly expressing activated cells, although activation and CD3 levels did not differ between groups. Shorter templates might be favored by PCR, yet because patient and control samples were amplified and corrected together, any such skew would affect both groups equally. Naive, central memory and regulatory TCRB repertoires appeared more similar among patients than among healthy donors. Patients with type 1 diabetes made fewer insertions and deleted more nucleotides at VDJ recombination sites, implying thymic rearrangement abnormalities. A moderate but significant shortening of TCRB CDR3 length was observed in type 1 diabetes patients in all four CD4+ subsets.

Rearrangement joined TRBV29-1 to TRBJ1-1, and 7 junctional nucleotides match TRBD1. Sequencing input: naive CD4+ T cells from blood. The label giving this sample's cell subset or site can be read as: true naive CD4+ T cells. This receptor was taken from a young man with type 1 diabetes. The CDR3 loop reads CSVEGPTGANTEAFF. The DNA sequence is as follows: TGCAGCGTTGAAGGGCCTACAGGGGCGAACACTGAAGCTTTCTTT.